Following are 22 T cell receptor beta chains from one sample sequenced in a study of blood T cell repertoires in COVID-19. The protocol was immunoSEQ multiplex PCR, while the TCRdb copy is restricted to in-frame clones and leaves out a portion. This sample has around 140,000 clones, with about 83% found just once. The sequencing sample was made of peripheral blood. Source of these receptors: a man aged 50-60 years with acute or convalescent COVID-19.

J is TRBJ2-2 and V is TRBV2; 7 bases match TRBD1. Germline V gives CDR1 SNHLY, CDR2 FYNNEI. V shed 7 bases, J shed 6 bases, and the junction held 5 bases outside the gene matches. The CDR3 totals 13 residues. Written as DNA, the CDR3 is TGTGCCAGCAAAGAGGGGGCCGCCGGGGAGCTGTTTTTT. It encodes CASKEGAAGELFF.

This chain uses TRBV6-5 with TRBJ1-1; D is uncertain. Trimming removed 10 bases from V and 0 bases from J, with 12 bases in between. The CDR3 extends over 13 amino acids. Germline loops: CDR1 MNHEY, CDR2 SVGAGI. DNA of the CDR3: TGTGCCACCCTGGACGGGATGAACACTGAAGCTTTCTTT. It is translated as CATLDGMNTEAFF.

The V call is TRBV10-2, the J call TRBJ2-5, with D maybe TRBD2 (7 bases). CDR1 and CDR2 (germline): WSHSY, SAAADI. The CDR3 spans 15 residues. V was trimmed by 3 bases and J by 4 bases, leaving 15 bases between them. As DNA, the CDR3 is TGCGCCAGCAGTGAAAACACGGGGGGCAGAGAGACCCAGTACTTC. Translated: CASSENTGGRETQYF.

J is TRBJ2-1 and V is TRBV11-2; 10 bases map to TRBD1. With V trimmed by 6 bases and J by 4 bases, 12 bases remained unmatched. The CDR3 sequence is 17 residues long. The germline V gene encodes CDR1 SGHAT and CDR2 FQNNGV. CDR3 in amino acids: CASRVIFGQGVYNEQFF. The CDR3 nucleotides read TGTGCCAGCAGAGTAATATTCGGACAGGGGGTGTACAATGAGCAGTTCTTC.

The table lists this clone with a few counts. The chain joins TRBV6-6 to TRBJ2-1; TRBD1 matches at 7 bases. With 7 bases clipped from V and 4 bases from J, the junction kept 4 bases outside the gene matches. The CDR3 totals 13 residues. The germline gives CDR1 MNHNY, CDR2 SVGAGI (reference sequence). DNA of the CDR3: TGTGCCAGCAATGACAGGGTATACAATGAGCAGTTCTTC. Its translation is CASNDRVYNEQFF.

The chain combines TRBV6-5 with TRBJ2-7, with a possible D match to TRBD1 (5 bases). V lost 9 bases and J lost 3, with 15 bases in between. The CDR3 runs to 13 residues. Germline assignment: CDR1 MNHEY and CDR2 SVGAGI. The chain's CDR3 is CASRTREFYEQYV. In DNA form, the CDR3 reads TGTGCCAGTCGAACCAGGGAATTCTACGAGCAGTACGTC.

This rearrangement joins TRBV12-3 or TRBV12-4 to TRBJ2-3; D is ambiguous. V lost 3 bases to trimming and J lost 2 bases, with 3 bases between them. The CDR3 is 12 residues long. The CDR3 nucleotides are TGTGCCAGCAGTTTCCACACAGATACGCAGTATTTT. As protein: CASSFHTDTQYF.

This rearrangement joins TRBV19 to TRBJ2-1, with 7 bases fitting TRBD1. Looked up from germline, CDR1 is LNHDA and CDR2 is SQIVND (reference sequence). The length of the CDR3 is 16 residues. V trimming: 3 bases; J trimming: 6 bases; junction bases outside the gene matches: 11. DNA for the CDR3: TGTGCCAGTAGTATTTACGGACAGGTTGGACCCAATGAGCAGTTCTTC. Protein: CASSIYGQVGPNEQFF. Full variable domain (missing parts from reference TRBV19 and TRBJ2-1): DGGITQSPKYLFRKEGQNVTLSCEQNLNHDAMYWYRQDPGQGLRLIYYSQIVNDFQKGDIAEGYSVSREKKESFPLTVTSAQKNPTAFYLCASSIYGQVGPNEQFFGPGTRLTVL.

This clone has just a few counts. The chain carries TRBV10-3 and TRBJ1-4; 7 bases fit TRBD1. V was pared by 3 bases and J by 4 bases, with 2 bases of the junction left unmatched. The germline V gene encodes CDR1 ENHRY and CDR2 SYGVKD. The CDR3 totals 14 residues. The CDR3 protein is CAISEQGSNEKLFF. DNA for the CDR3: TGTGCCATCAGTGAACAGGGGAGTAATGAAAAACTGTTTTTT.

This chain links TRBV11-2 with TRBJ1-3; D unresolved. Germline CDR1 is SGHAT and CDR2 is FQNNGV. The CDR3 runs to 14 residues. V lost 0 bases and J lost 4, with 7 bases in between. The CDR3 spells CASSLDRQGNTIYF. The CDR3 nucleotides are TGTGCCAGCAGCTTAGACAGGCAGGGAAACACCATATATTTT.

The chain has TRBV6-1 and TRBJ1-5, with D unresolved. Trimming cost V 2 bases and J 6 bases, with 8 bases left between them. Germline loops: CDR1 MNHNS, CDR2 SASEGT. This CDR3 has 13 residues. CDR3 sequence reads: CASSESPGQPQHF. CDR3 coding DNA: TGTGCCAGCAGTGAATCCCCAGGTCAGCCCCAGCATTTT.

The chain is built from TRBV10-2 and TRBJ2-5, with D tentatively TRBD1 (5 bases). The length of the CDR3 is 13 residues. Germline CDR1 WSHSY, CDR2 SAAADI. Between the trimmed V and J ends, which lost 1 base and 3 bases, there was a span of 6 bases. CDR3 DNA sequence: TGCGCCAGCAGTGAGTTCAGGGAAGAGACCCAGTACTTC. Translation: CASSEFREETQYF.

The chain uses TRBV10-3 and TRBJ2-5; possible D gene TRBD2, 6 bases. Deletions cut 6 bases from V and 3 bases from J, with 14 bases between. The CDR3 is 14 amino acids. Germline lookup yields CDR1 ENHRY and CDR2 SYGVKD. This CDR3 reads CAIRPGGREETQYF. CDR3 in DNA: TGTGCCATCAGGCCCGGGGGTAGAGAAGAGACCCAGTACTTC.

The J gene is TRBJ2-2, the V gene TRBV6-4; 10 nucleotides align to TRBD1. V shed 6 bases and J 5 bases; nucleotides not matched to a gene: 3. Germline V gene lookup returns CDR1 MRHNA and CDR2 SNTAGT. The CDR3 covers 14 residues. The DNA of the CDR3 is TGTGCCAGCAGGCCGGGACAGGGGACCGGGGAGCTGTTTTTT. Amino acids: CASRPGQGTGELFF.

This clone was seen a handful of times. This sequence joins TRBV2 and TRBJ1-6, with 9 positions matching TRBD1. CDR3 length: 14 amino acids. CDR1 and CDR2 from the germline V gene are SNHLY and FYNNEI. With 6 bases clipped from V and 7 bases from J, the junction kept 4 bases outside the gene matches. The CDR3 here is CASSWDRENSPLHF. The DNA for the CDR3 is TGTGCCAGCAGCTGGGACAGGGAGAATTCACCCCTCCACTTT.

The V and J genes are TRBV4-1 and TRBJ2-4; TRBD1 is a possible D gene (6 bases). From germline, CDR1 is MGHRA and CDR2 YSYEKL. Trimming cost V 4 bases and J 0 bases, with 7 bases left between them. The CDR3 loop spans 14 amino acids. The CDR3 DNA is TGCGCCAGCAGCCCAGGGGAAGCCAAAAACATTCAGTACTTC. This encodes CASSPGEAKNIQYF.

This clone was seen repeatedly, ten times or more. This chain connects TRBV2 to TRBJ1-5; D possibly corresponds to TRBD1 (5 bases). Deletions cut 6 bases from V and 6 bases from J, with 18 bases between. Germline loops: CDR1 SNHLY, CDR2 FYNNEI. This CDR3 is 15 amino acids long. CDR3 in amino acids: CASRPSWGVGQPQHF. The CDR3 DNA sequence: TGTGCCAGCAGGCCCTCTTGGGGGGTCGGTCAGCCCCAGCATTTT.

The chain recombines TRBV5-5 with TRBJ2-1; 9 bases are a match to TRBD1. CDR3 length: 15 amino acids. With 4 bases clipped from V and 7 bases from J, the junction kept 9 bases outside the gene matches. Per germline, CDR1 SGHKS and CDR2 YYEKEE (reference sequence). The CDR3 DNA reads as TGTGCCAGCAGCGGCGGGACAGGGACCGGGAATGAGCAGTTCTTC. Translation: CASSGGTGTGNEQFF.

The chain recombines TRBV6-5 with TRBJ1-2, with 9 bases that match TRBD1. Trimming at V came to 5 bases and at J to 4 bases, leaving 5 bases not matched to a gene. Per the germline V gene, CDR1 is MNHEY and CDR2 is SVGAGI. The CDR3 is 14 residues long. CDR3 loop: CASSTGGRGYGYTF. The CDR3 nucleotides are TGTGCCAGCAGTACAGGGGGCCGGGGCTATGGCTACACCTTC.

V gene TRBV14 combines with J gene TRBJ2-1; D perhaps matches TRBD2 (6 bases). The germline V gene encodes CDR1 SGHDN and CDR2 FVKESK. V lost 4 bases and J 9 bases, leaving 16 bases between the germline ends. CDR3 length: 14 residues. DNA of the CDR3: TGTGCCAGCAGCCGTAGGGCGGGGACGGGTGAGCAGTTCTTC. Its protein is CASSRRAGTGEQFF.

The J gene is TRBJ1-2, the V gene TRBV5-4, with 8 bases that match TRBD1. V lost 0 bases, J lost 4 bases, and 8 bases stayed unmatched. Germline CDR1 and CDR2: SGHNT and YYREEE (reference sequence). The CDR3 consists of 16 residues. The CDR3 bases are TGTGCCAGCAGCTTGGACAGGGGGTTGCTCTCCTATGGCTACACCTTC. Its translation: CASSLDRGLLSYGYTF.

Only a few counts were recorded for this clone. V usage is TRBV7-8 and J usage is TRBJ2-2, with TRBD1 identical over 8 bases. CDR3 size: 15 residues. Germline lookup yields CDR1 SGHVS and CDR2 FQNEAQ. J gave up 7 bases and V 4 bases, and 8 bases lay outside the gene matches. CDR3: CASSSRQGRNGELFF. The CDR3 DNA sequence: TGTGCCAGCAGCTCTCGACAGGGGAGGAACGGGGAGCTGTTTTTT.